One T cell receptor (beta chain) is described in this entry. Its antigen is currently unknown. The assay was immunoSEQ multiplex PCR, and TCRdb's table has in-frame clones only and misses some. In the table there are 150,000 to 250,000 clones, about 94% of which are singletons. This sample is drawn from a study of T cell responses to AZD1222 COVID-19 vaccine. Study findings and constraints: Across spike, vaccine-associated CD4 TCRs were found, dominant at 160-218 and 743-854. Repertoire samples came only from after the peak T cell response. Most donors were white British and more were female, and clonal diversity was possibly underestimated. Unmutated variant regions reportedly attract nearly half of all spike-specific TCRs.

The CDR3 runs 14 residues. Germline V gives CDR1 SGHRS, CDR2 YFSETQ. The trim removed 0 bases at V and 6 bases at J, leaving 2 bases unmatched. The chain links TRBV5-1 to TRBJ2-1; 8 nucleotides align to TRBD1. The sequences come from peripheral blood, collected 28 days after the second AZD1222 dose. The clonotype was recovered from an adult who received the AZD1222 COVID-19 vaccine. DNA for the CDR3: TGCGCCAGCAGCTTGGGGGACAGGACCAATGAGCAGTTCTTC. Protein: CASSLGDRTNEQFF.